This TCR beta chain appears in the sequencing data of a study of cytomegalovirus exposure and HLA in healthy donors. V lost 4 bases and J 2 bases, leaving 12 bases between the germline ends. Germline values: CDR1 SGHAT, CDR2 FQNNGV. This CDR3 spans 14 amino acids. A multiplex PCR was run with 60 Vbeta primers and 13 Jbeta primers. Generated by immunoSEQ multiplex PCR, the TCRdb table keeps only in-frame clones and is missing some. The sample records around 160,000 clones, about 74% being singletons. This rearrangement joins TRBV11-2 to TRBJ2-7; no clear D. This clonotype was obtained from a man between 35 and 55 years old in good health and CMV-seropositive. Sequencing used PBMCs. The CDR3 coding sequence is TGTGCCAGCAGCTCGCACGCACCGGCCTACGAGCAGTACTTC. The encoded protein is CASSSHAPAYEQYF. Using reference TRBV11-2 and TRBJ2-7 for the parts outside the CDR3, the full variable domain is EAGVAQSPRYKIIEKRQSVAFWCNPISGHATLYWYQQILGQGPKLLIQFQNNGVVDDSQLPKDRFSAERLKGVDSTLKIQPAKLEDSAVYLCASSSHAPAYEQYFGPGTRLTVT.